A single T cell receptor beta chain is shown here with its context. The data stem from a study of CD8 T cells in Susac syndrome. cDNA came from roughly 0.5 to 1 ug RNA primed by random hexamers. TCRdb processed the immunoSEQ multiplex PCR reads anew with MiXCR; each CDR3 protein has one entry. The table shows 150,000 to 200,000 distinct CDR3 sequences, with more than 90% occurring only once. This CDR3 has 12 amino acids. In germline, CDR1 is DFQATT, CDR2 SNEGSKA (reference sequence). The V end was cut by 5 bases, the J end by 7 bases, with 14 bases between. The sequenced material came from CD4+ T cells from PBMCs. This sequence joins TRBV20-1 and TRBJ1-1; D gene unclear. The clonotype was recovered from a human donor with multiple sclerosis. This CDR3 is CSAPDFSSEAFF. The CDR3 region has the DNA TGCAGTGCTCCGGACTTCTCGAGTGAAGCTTTCTTT.